Detailed here is one TCR beta chain. Its antigen is unidentified. Treatment denoted: roughly 19 received Ad26.COV2.S at low or high dose, single or two shots; about 5 received placebo; per-sample allocation not given. Following the first vaccine or placebo injection, samples were taken on day 63. Adults aged 18-55 years in Boston included the donor. This sample was taken from a study of Ad26.COV2.S vaccination and SARS-CoV-2 variants. Study information: COV1001, an Ad26.COV2.S trial, supplied this vaccine-arm donor. Once or twice, 56 days apart, Ad26.COV2.S was delivered intramuscularly.

Regarding the study as a whole: For non-spike TCRs, breadth in vaccine recipients resembled that in placebo recipients.

This CDR3 has 15 residues. V lost 2 bases and J lost 5, with 13 bases in between. Germline CDR1 and CDR2: MNHNS and SASEGT. Method: immunoSEQ multiplex PCR; TCRdb's copy keeps in-frame clones and lacks some. The sample includes about 680,000 clones, roughly 90% of them seen just once. The sample in question was peripheral blood, obtained in a trial of Ad26.COV2.S vaccine versus placebo. This clonotype was obtained from a person aged 18-65 years who received the Ad26.COV2.S COVID-19 vaccine or a placebo. The chain is built from TRBV6-1 and TRBJ1-5; unclear D gene. CDR3 residues: CASSEYGRADQPQHF. Written as DNA, the CDR3 is TGTGCCAGCAGTGAATACGGGAGGGCGGATCAGCCCCAGCATTTT.